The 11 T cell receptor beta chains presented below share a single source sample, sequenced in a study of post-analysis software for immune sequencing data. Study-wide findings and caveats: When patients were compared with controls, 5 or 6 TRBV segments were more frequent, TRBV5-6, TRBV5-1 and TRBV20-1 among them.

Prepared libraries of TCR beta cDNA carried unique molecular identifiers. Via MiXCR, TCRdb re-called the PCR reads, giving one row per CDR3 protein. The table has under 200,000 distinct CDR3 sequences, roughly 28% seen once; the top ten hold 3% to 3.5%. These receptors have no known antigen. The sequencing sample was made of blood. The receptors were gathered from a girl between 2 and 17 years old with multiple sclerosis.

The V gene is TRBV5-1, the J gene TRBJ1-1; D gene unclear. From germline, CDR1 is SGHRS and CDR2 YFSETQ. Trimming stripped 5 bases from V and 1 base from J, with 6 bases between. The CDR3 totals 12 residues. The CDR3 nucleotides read TGCGCCAGCAGGGCCGCGAACACTGAAGCTTTCTTT. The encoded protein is CASRAANTEAFF.

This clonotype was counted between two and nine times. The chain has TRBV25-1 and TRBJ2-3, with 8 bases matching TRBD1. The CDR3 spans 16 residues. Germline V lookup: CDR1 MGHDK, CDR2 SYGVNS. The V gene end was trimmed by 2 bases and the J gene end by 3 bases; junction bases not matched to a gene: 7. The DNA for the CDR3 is TGTGCCAGCAGTGAACACAGGGGGATCCGTACAGATACGCAGTATTTT. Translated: CASSEHRGIRTDTQYF.

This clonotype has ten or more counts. CDR3 in DNA: TGTGCCAGCAGTGGTACCACTAGCAGCCAAGAGACCCAGTACTTC. The encoded protein is CASSGTTSSQETQYF. This chain links TRBV6-1 with TRBJ2-5; D is perhaps TRBD2 (6 bases). This CDR3 has 15 amino acids. Germline V gene data show CDR1 as MNHNS and CDR2 as SASEGT. Trimming removed 4 bases at V and 1 base at J, with 13 bases between.

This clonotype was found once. Here the CDR3 reads CASSVSGGNQPQHF. The CDR3 nucleotides are TGTGCCAGCAGTGTCTCGGGGGGAAATCAGCCCCAGCATTTT. J is TRBJ1-5 and V is TRBV12-3 or TRBV12-4; D may be TRBD1 (5 bases). The CDR3 totals 14 residues. The V end lost 5 bases, the J end lost 4 bases, and 12 bases lay between the germline ends.

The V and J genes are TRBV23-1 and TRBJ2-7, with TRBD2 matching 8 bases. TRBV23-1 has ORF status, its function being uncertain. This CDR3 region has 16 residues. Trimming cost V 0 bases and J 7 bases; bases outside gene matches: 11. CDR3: CASSQSIGTSSGEQYF. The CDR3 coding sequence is TGCGCCAGCAGTCAATCTATCGGGACTAGTTCGGGGGAGCAGTACTTC.

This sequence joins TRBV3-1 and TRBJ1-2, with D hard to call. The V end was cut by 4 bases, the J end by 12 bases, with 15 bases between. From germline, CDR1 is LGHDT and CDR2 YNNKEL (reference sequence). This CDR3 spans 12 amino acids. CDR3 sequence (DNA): TGTGCCAGCAGCCCCTCTGGGGTTGTTCACACCTTC. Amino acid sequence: CASSPSGVVHTF.

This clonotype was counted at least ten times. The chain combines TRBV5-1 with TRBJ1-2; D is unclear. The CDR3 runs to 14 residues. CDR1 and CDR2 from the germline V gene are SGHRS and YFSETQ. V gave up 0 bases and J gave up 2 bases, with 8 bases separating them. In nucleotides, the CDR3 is TGCGCCAGCAGCTTGGTATCCGGAAACTATGGCTACACCTTC. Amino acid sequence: CASSLVSGNYGYTF.

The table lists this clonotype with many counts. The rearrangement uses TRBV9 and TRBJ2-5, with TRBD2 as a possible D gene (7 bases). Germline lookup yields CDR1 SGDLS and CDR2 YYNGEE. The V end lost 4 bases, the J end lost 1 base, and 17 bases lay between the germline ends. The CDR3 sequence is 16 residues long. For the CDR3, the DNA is TGTGCCAGCAGCCAAGAGGGGGGGAACGGCCAAGAGACCCAGTACTTC. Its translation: CASSQEGGNGQETQYF.

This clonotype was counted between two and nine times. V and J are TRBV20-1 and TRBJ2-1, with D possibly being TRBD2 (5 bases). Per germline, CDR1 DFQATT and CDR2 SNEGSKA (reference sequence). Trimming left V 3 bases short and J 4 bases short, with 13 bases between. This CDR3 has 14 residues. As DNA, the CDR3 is TGCAGTGCTAGGAGGGCGGGTCCTTACAATGAGCAGTTCTTC. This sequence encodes CSARRAGPYNEQFF.

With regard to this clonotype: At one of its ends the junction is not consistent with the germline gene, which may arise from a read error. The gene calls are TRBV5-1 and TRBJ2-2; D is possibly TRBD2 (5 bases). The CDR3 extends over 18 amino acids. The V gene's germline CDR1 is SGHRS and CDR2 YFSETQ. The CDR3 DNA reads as TGCGCCGGCAGCCCCAGCACCAAGACGCGGTCGGGAACCGGGGAGCTGTTTTTT. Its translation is CAGSPSTKTRSGTGELFF. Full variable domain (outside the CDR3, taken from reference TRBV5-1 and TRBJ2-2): KAGVTQTPRYLIKTRGQQVTLSCSPISGHRSVSWYQQTPGQGLQFLFEYFSETQRNKGNFPGRFSGRQFSNSRSEMNVSTLELGDSALYLCAGSPSTKTRSGTGELFFGEGSRLTVL.

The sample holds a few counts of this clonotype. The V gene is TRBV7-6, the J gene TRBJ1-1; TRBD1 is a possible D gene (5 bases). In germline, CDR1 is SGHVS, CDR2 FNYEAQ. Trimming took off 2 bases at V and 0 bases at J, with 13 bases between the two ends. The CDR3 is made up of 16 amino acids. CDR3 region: CASSLLTGAMNTEAFF. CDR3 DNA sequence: TGTGCCAGCAGCTTACTAACAGGCGCCATGAACACTGAAGCTTTCTTT.